The entry that follows covers one TCR beta chain sequence. This sample is drawn from a study of shared clonotypes between healthy human individuals. The CDR3 has 14 residues. The V segment lost 4 bases and the J segment 5 bases; nucleotides outside the gene matches: 10. CDR1 is SQVTM and CDR2 is ANQGSEA in the germline V gene. The assay used deep level. Profiling relied on immunoSEQ multiplex PCR, and the TCRdb table lists in-frame clones only, not all of them. The table includes around 2.1 million clones, roughly 91% detected once. CD45RO-negative cells were positively selected for CCR7, leaving out terminally differentiated effector memory CD45RA+ cells.

The chain has TRBV29-1 and TRBJ2-7; TRBD1 matches 8 bases. Sequencing used naive CD8+ T cells from PBMCs. The clonotype originates from a man aged 18 to 30 in good health. Some clones in this sample may be carry-over from other donors' samples. CDR3 nucleotide sequence: TGCAGCGTTGGGGGACCTCAGGGGGCAGACGAGCAGTACTTC. Translating it yields CSVGGPQGADEQYF.